Below are 3 T cell receptor beta chains sequenced from a single sample in a study of T-cell memory formation after mild COVID-19 (dated by TCRdb to about 2021). Library preparation was by 5' RACE. This sample was sequenced with an Illumina NovaSeq 6000. The raw public data were reprocessed by TCRdb itself: fastp quality trimming at Q25, MiXCR clonotype calling, in-frame beta chains only. A single entry per CDR3 protein holds the most common genes and DNA from its merged rows. This sample is represented by about 430,000 distinct CDR3 sequences; roughly 26% of them were singletons. The ten largest clones take up around 9.5% of the sample. Sequenced: PBMCs or a T cell subset sorted from them (not recorded which). Receptors were obtained from an adult woman who had mild COVID-19 (a few samples of this study predate the infection). The sample titles of this study are shuffled in the database, so cell type and time point are left out; the donor was told from shared clones.

The V gene is TRBV10-2, the J gene TRBJ2-1; no clear D. CDR1 is WSHSY, CDR2 SAAADI, per germline. This CDR3 spans 12 amino acids. Trimming cost V 7 bases and J 8 bases, with 12 bases left between them. This CDR3 reads CASTSLRYEQFF. CDR3 DNA sequence: TGCGCCAGCACCTCACTACGCTATGAGCAGTTCTTC.

V gene TRBV10-3 combines with J gene TRBJ1-2, with 9 bases identical to TRBD1. Germline CDR1 reads ENHRY; CDR2 reads SYGVKD. This CDR3 has 14 amino acids. Trimming cost V 8 bases and J 3 bases; bases outside gene matches: 7. The CDR3 loop is CAIGRTGADYGYTF. The DNA of the CDR3 is TGTGCCATCGGCCGGACAGGGGCGGACTATGGCTACACCTTC.

The chain joins TRBV12-3 or TRBV12-4 to TRBJ2-2, with 9 bases identical to TRBD1. CDR3 length: 13 amino acids. Germline trimming cut 5 bases from V and 7 bases from J; bases unmatched to any gene: 2. CDR3 protein: CASSAGQGGELFF. CDR3 coding DNA: TGTGCCAGCAGTGCGGGACAGGGCGGGGAGCTGTTTTTT.